This T cell receptor beta chain was recorded in a study of cytomegalovirus exposure and HLA in healthy donors. Study details: From HLA-typed donors, an early data release held tens of millions of unique TCRs. Study-wide points: Most subjects' HLA-A and HLA-B alleles were reportedly predicted from TCR beta sequences. Cytomegalovirus status was reportedly diagnosed by the classifier with high sensitivity and specificity. Overall, roughly 160 TCR beta chains were annotated as cytomegalovirus-associated.

The V end lost 3 bases, the J end lost 0 bases, and 10 bases lay between the germline ends. CDR1 and CDR2 from the germline V gene are SGHRS and YFSETQ. CDR3 length: 15 amino acids. In the case of this clone: What it binds is not known.

PCR primers comprised 60 Vbeta and 13 Jbeta primers. Method: immunoSEQ multiplex PCR; TCRdb's copy keeps in-frame clones and lacks some. Among about 170,000 clones listed, 73% were seen once. The TCR originated in a woman aged 18 to 35 in good health and CMV-seropositive. The chain recombines TRBV5-1 with TRBJ1-5, with D hard to call. Sequencing used PBMCs. The CDR3 coding sequence is TGCGCCAGCAGCTCGGTTCCGGGTAGCAATCAGCCCCAGCATTTT. Encoded protein: CASSSVPGSNQPQHF.